Here is one TCR beta chain with its context. The antigen remains undetermined. Germline CDR1 reads SQVTM; CDR2 reads ANQGSEA. With 7 bases removed from V and 1 base from J, the gap between germline ends came to 19 bases. This CDR3 contains 15 residues. This entry comes from a study of beta chain features in type 1 diabetes. Study outcomes and limitations: Still unanswered here is whether HLA type influences TCRB rearrangement. When VDJ junctions were examined, type 1 diabetes patients showed fewer insertions and more deletions. Researchers reported that naive, central memory and Treg TCRB repertoires appeared more similar in patients than in healthy donors.

Cell sorting via CD45RO/CCR7/CD25/CD127/CD95/CD27 was performed to obtain CD4+ naive, central memory, regulatory and stem cell-like memory cells. The authors reverse transcribed all of the isolated RNA, so sequencing captured expressed TCRB transcripts. The data were produced by immunoSEQ multiplex PCR, yet TCRdb's version contains in-frame clones alone and is incomplete. The sample contains about 130,000 clones, nearly 9.5% of which appear only once. The receptor's source is a young man in good health. The sequenced material came from central memory CD4+ T cells from blood. The chain combines TRBV29-1 with TRBJ1-2; D is ambiguous. The CDR3 is CSAWPHSGFNYGYTF. The CDR3 DNA follows: TGCAGCGCTTGGCCCCATTCCGGGTTTAACTATGGCTACACCTTC.